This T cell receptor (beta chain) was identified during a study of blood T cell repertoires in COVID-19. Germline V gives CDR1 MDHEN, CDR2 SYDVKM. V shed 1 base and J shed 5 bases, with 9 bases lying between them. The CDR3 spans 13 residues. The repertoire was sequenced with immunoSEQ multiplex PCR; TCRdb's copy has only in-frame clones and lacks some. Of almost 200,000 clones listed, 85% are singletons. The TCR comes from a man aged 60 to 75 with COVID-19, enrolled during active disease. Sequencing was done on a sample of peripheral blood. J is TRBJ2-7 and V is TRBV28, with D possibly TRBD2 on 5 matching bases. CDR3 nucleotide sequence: TGTGCCAGCAGTTTATCGGGGTTGCACGAGCAGTACTTC. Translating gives CASSLSGLHEQYF.